These 3 T cell receptor beta chains originate from one sample sequenced in a study of cytomegalovirus exposure and HLA in healthy donors. Vbeta (60) and Jbeta (13) primers were used in the PCR. Assay used: immunoSEQ multiplex PCR; TCRdb lists only in-frame clones, some missing. The sample includes 99,000 or so clones, around 76% of them seen just once. The sample was PBMCs. The receptor set was obtained from a man aged 35 to 55 in good health and CMV-seropositive.

The gene calls are TRBV6-6 and TRBJ1-2, with no clear D. Germline CDR1 reads MNHNY; CDR2 reads SVGAGI (reference sequence). The CDR3 is 14 residues long. Deletions cut 6 bases from V and 0 bases from J, with 11 bases between. The DNA of the CDR3 is TGTGCCAGCAGCCCCTCCCCTTCTAACTATGGCTACACCTTC. This translates into CASSPSPSNYGYTF.

The chain has TRBV11-2 and TRBJ2-7; D call uncertain. V gave up 0 bases and J gave up 5 bases, with 8 bases separating them. CDR1 and CDR2 from the germline V gene are SGHAT and FQNNGV. The CDR3 has 13 amino acids. The CDR3, as DNA: TGTGCCAGCAGCTTAGATTTCCCCGACGAGCAGTACTTC. Protein: CASSLDFPDEQYF.

The rearrangement links TRBV15 to TRBJ2-1; D possibly corresponds to TRBD1 (6 bases). Per the germline V gene, CDR1 is LNHNV and CDR2 is YYDKDF (reference sequence). The CDR3 runs 18 residues. V lost 0 bases and J lost 0, with 15 bases in between. DNA of the CDR3: TGTGCCACCAGCAGAGATGTGGGGGCGGTGGGCTCCTACAATGAGCAGTTCTTC. This gives the protein CATSRDVGAVGSYNEQFF.